Below are 21 T cell receptor beta chains sequenced from a single sample in a study of blood T cell repertoires in COVID-19. Generated by immunoSEQ multiplex PCR, the TCRdb table keeps only in-frame clones and is missing some. The sample includes 72,000 or so clones, around 92% seen only once; the top ten take less than 1.5%. Sequencing input: peripheral blood. The source of these receptors is a man in his sixties with acute or convalescent COVID-19.

The chain joins TRBV5-1 to TRBJ1-1; tentatively, D is TRBD1 (5 bases). The V gene's germline CDR1 is SGHRS and CDR2 YFSETQ. The CDR3 has 13 residues. The V and J ends lost 7 bases and 0 bases respectively, with 10 bases between them. The CDR3, as DNA: TGCGCCAGCTCCCGACAGATGAACACTGAAGCTTTCTTT. It codes for CASSRQMNTEAFF. Based on the CDR3 plus reference TRBV5-1 and TRBJ1-1, the full variable domain is KAGVTQTPRYLIKTRGQQVTLSCSPISGHRSVSWYQQTPGQGLQFLFEYFSETQRNKGNFPGRFSGRQFSNSRSEMNVSTLELGDSALYLCASSRQMNTEAFFGQGTRLTVV.

The CDR3 spells CASSPRDRGPLENTEAFF. In nucleotides, the CDR3 is TGTGCCAGCAGCCCCCGGGACAGGGGGCCACTCGAGAACACTGAAGCTTTCTTT. J is TRBJ1-1 and V is TRBV9; 12 bases match TRBD1. Germline lookup yields CDR1 SGDLS and CDR2 YYNGEE. CDR3 length equals 18 residues. J lost 1 base, V lost 4 bases, and 11 bases had no gene match. The full variable domain, completed using reference TRBV9 and TRBJ1-1, is DSGVTQTPKHLITATGQRVTLRCSPRSGDLSVYWYQQSLDQGLQFLIQYYNGEERAKGNILERFSAQQFPDLHSELNLSSLELGDSALYFCASSPRDRGPLENTEAFFGQGTRLTVV.

The CDR3 nucleotides read TGTGCCAGCAGCTCCGCCCGGGACACCAGCTACACCTTC. Protein product: CASSSARDTSYTF. The V gene is TRBV5-6, the J gene TRBJ1-2; the D gene is possibly TRBD1 (6 bases). Germline assignment: CDR1 SGHDT and CDR2 YYEEEE. The CDR3 loop spans 13 amino acids. V was cut by 3 bases and J by 9 bases, with 15 bases left in between.

This clone was counted a few times. The CDR3 DNA follows: TGTGCCAGTAGTATAGTGGGGGGAGATCAGCCCCAGCATTTT. Amino acids: CASSIVGGDQPQHF. The V call is TRBV19, the J call TRBJ1-5, with D perhaps TRBD1 (5 bases). With 1 base removed from V and 5 bases from J, the gap between germline ends came to 9 bases. Per germline, CDR1 LNHDA and CDR2 SQIVND (reference sequence). The CDR3 length is 14 residues.

The chain joins TRBV30 to TRBJ1-1, with TRBD1 matching over 8 bases. The CDR3 extends over 13 amino acids. The V and J ends lost 7 bases and 4 bases, in that order; junction bases with no gene match: 8. Germline CDR1 and CDR2: GTSNPN and SVGIG (reference sequence). The CDR3 nucleotides read TGTGCCTCATTATCTACAGGGGGCACTGAAGCTTTCTTT. Its translation: CASLSTGGTEAFF.

Concerning this clone itself: The junction departs from germline at one end; a sequencing error may be responsible. The chain is built from TRBV19 and TRBJ2-1; 9 nucleotides agree with TRBD2. The CDR3 totals 21 residues. Germline V gene data show CDR1 as LNHDA and CDR2 as SQIVND (reference sequence). CDR3 residues: CTSSMSHGGGAAKSSYNEQFF. CDR3 nucleotides: TGTACCAGTAGTATGAGTCATGGCGGGGGGGCCGCAAAGAGCTCCTACAATGAGCAGTTCTTC. Full variable domain (missing parts from reference TRBV19 and TRBJ2-1): DGGITQSPKYLFRKEGQNVTLSCEQNLNHDAMYWYRQDPGQGLRLIYYSQIVNDFQKGDIAEGYSVSREKKESFPLTVTSAQKNPTAFYLCTSSMSHGGGAAKSSYNEQFFGPGTRLTVL.

This clone was observed a few times. V usage is TRBV5-1 and J usage is TRBJ1-1; possible D gene TRBD1, 5 bases. CDR1 is SGHRS and CDR2 is YFSETQ in the germline V gene. The V end lost 6 bases, the J end lost 4 bases, and 10 bases lay between the germline ends. CDR3 length: 12 amino acids. The DNA for the CDR3 is TGCGCCAGCACCACCGGGGGCACTGAAGCTTTCTTT. Amino acids: CASTTGGTEAFF.

This chain uses TRBV5-4 with TRBJ1-2, with 8 bases identical to TRBD1. After removal of 5 bases from V and 8 bases from J, the junction contained 8 bases not matched to a gene. This CDR3 comprises 13 residues. Germline V gives CDR1 SGHNT, CDR2 YYREEE (reference sequence). CDR3 bases: TGTGCCAGCAGTCGTCAGGGGGCTGGGGGCTACACCTTC. Translation: CASSRQGAGGYTF.

The chain employs TRBV14 and TRBJ2-1, with D maybe TRBD2 (6 bases). The V and J ends lost 4 bases and 4 bases respectively, with 17 bases between them. This CDR3 is built from 16 residues. Germline V lookup: CDR1 SGHDN, CDR2 FVKESK. CDR3 nucleotide sequence: TGTGCCAGCAGCCCCATCCTGGGGGGAGCGTACAATGAGCAGTTCTTC. Protein: CASSPILGGAYNEQFF.

The chain carries TRBV7-2 and TRBJ1-1; 7 nucleotides agree with TRBD1. This CDR3 region has 15 residues. The V gene end was trimmed by 8 bases and the J gene end by 0 bases; junction bases not matched to a gene: 9. Germline lookup yields CDR1 SGHTA and CDR2 FQGNSA. CDR3 residues: CASRLSGTVNTEAFF. The DNA for the CDR3 is TGTGCCAGCCGGTTATCGGGGACAGTGAACACTGAAGCTTTCTTT.

This clone was recorded only once. The V and J genes are TRBV5-1 and TRBJ2-2, with 7 positions matching TRBD1. This CDR3 has 15 residues. Germline V lookup: CDR1 SGHRS, CDR2 YFSETQ. V lost 4 bases and J lost 7; bases outside the gene matches: 10. CDR3 sequence reads: CASSPGQVEYGELFF. Here the CDR3 DNA reads TGCGCCAGCAGCCCCGGACAGGTTGAGTACGGGGAGCTGTTTTTT.

The chain employs TRBV13 and TRBJ2-3, with TRBD1 as a possible D gene (5 bases). The germline V gene has CDR1 PRHDT and CDR2 FYEKMQ (reference sequence). The CDR3 covers 18 residues. Trimming removed 4 bases from V and 1 base from J, with 21 bases in between. CDR3 sequence (DNA): TGTGCCAGCAGCTCTATCCGGGCTATCGACAGCCGCACAGATACGCAGTATTTT. Its protein product is CASSSIRAIDSRTDTQYF.

V and J are TRBV6-5 and TRBJ1-2; 10 nucleotides align to TRBD1. The V gene end was trimmed by 8 bases and the J gene end by 8 bases; junction bases not matched to a gene: 5. The CDR3 extends over 12 amino acids. Germline lookup yields CDR1 MNHEY and CDR2 SVGAGI. CDR3 residues: CASGRDRGGYTF. CDR3 in DNA: TGTGCCAGCGGAAGGGACAGGGGAGGCTACACCTTC.

The J gene is TRBJ1-3, the V gene TRBV7-8; 12 bases are shared with TRBD1. CDR3 length equals 16 residues. With V trimmed by 5 bases and J by 2 bases, 4 bases remained unmatched. Germline assignment: CDR1 SGHVS and CDR2 FQNEAQ. CDR3 region: CASSLGTGGTGNTIYF. In DNA form, the CDR3 reads TGTGCCAGCAGCCTCGGGACAGGGGGCACTGGAAACACCATATATTTT.

Here the CDR3 DNA reads TGTGCCAGCAGCCCGCTGACACGTGGCTACACCTTC. This sequence encodes CASSPLTRGYTF. The J gene is TRBJ1-2, the V gene TRBV11-2; D uncertain. The CDR3 length is 12 residues. CDR1 is SGHAT and CDR2 is FQNNGV in the germline V gene. Deletions cut 5 bases from V and 7 bases from J, with 11 bases between.

The chain is built from TRBV6-5 and TRBJ1-2, with a tentative D call TRBD1 (6 bases). V lost 2 bases and J lost 0, with 10 bases in between. CDR1 MNHEY and CDR2 SVGAGI come from the germline V gene. The length of the CDR3 is 15 residues. CDR3 nucleotide sequence: TGTGCCAGCAGTTACGCGGGGGGCTCTAACTATGGCTACACCTTC. This encodes CASSYAGGSNYGYTF.

This clone was seen more than once but under ten times. V usage is TRBV10-2 and J usage is TRBJ2-7, with 15 bases that match TRBD2. The CDR3 extends over 18 amino acids. V gave up 1 base and J gave up 4 bases; unmatched junction bases: 8. Germline CDR1 reads WSHSY; CDR2 reads SAAADI. The CDR3 here is CASSELRTSGGAVYEQYF. The DNA for the CDR3 is TGCGCCAGCAGTGAGTTAAGGACTAGCGGGGGGGCCGTATACGAGCAGTACTTC.

This rearrangement joins TRBV6-5 to TRBJ1-2; D is perhaps TRBD1 (6 bases). V lost 6 bases and J 2 bases, leaving 10 bases between the germline ends. Germline lookup yields CDR1 MNHEY and CDR2 SVGAGI. The CDR3 spans 13 residues. The CDR3 protein is CASRRTANYGYTF. The CDR3 nucleotides read TGTGCCAGCAGACGGACAGCGAACTATGGCTACACCTTC.

This chain uses TRBV19 with TRBJ2-6, with D uncertain. Germline loops: CDR1 LNHDA, CDR2 SQIVND (reference sequence). This CDR3 has 13 residues. Trimming removed 6 bases at V and 0 bases at J, with 3 bases between. This CDR3 is CASSHSGANVLTF. In DNA, the CDR3 is TGTGCCAGTAGCCACTCTGGGGCCAACGTCCTGACTTTC.

The chain has TRBV6-1 and TRBJ1-2; the D is unclear. The germline V gene encodes CDR1 MNHNS and CDR2 SASEGT. The V gene lost 1 base and the J gene lost 7 bases, with 16 bases spanning the gap. The CDR3 has 15 residues. CDR3 protein: CASSEVNSRSSGYTF. DNA for the CDR3: TGTGCCAGCAGTGAAGTAAACAGCCGGTCGTCTGGCTACACCTTC.

This clone was detected once. The rearrangement links TRBV7-3 to TRBJ2-6; TRBD1 matches at 12 bases. The V gene end was trimmed by 0 bases and the J gene end by 2 bases; junction bases not matched to a gene: 2. CDR1 SGHTA and CDR2 FQGTGA come from the germline V gene. The CDR3 spans 18 residues. In DNA, the CDR3 is TGTGCCAGCAGCTTAACCGGGACAGGGGGCGCTGGGGCCAACGTCCTGACTTTC. Amino acids: CASSLTGTGGAGANVLTF. The variable domain in full, with the rest retrieved from reference TRBV7-3 and TRBJ2-6, is GAGVSQTPSNKVTEKGKYVELRCDPISGHTALYWYRQSLGQGPEFLIYFQGTGAADDSGLPNDRFFAVRPEGSVSTLKIQRTERGDSAVYLCASSLTGTGGAGANVLTFGAGSRLTVL.